These 23 T cell receptor beta chains share one sample of origin, sequenced in a study of vaccination effects on CD4 cells after COVID-19 (dated by TCRdb to between 2021 and 2024). Library construction relied on the immunoSEQ multiplex PCR assay. TCRdb obtained this table from immuneACCESS and retained in-frame rearrangements with V and J assigned. These tables miss some clones; where compared with another copy, unresolved V genes account for less than half of the shortfall, and the remainder is unexplained. The sample yields some 69,000 clones; over 65% were counted once. The ten biggest clones cover around 2.1% of the sample. After around eleven days of culture, CD4+ T cells were isolated with the EasySep CD4+ T cell isolation kit. Each participant got two doses of an mRNA SARS-CoV-2 vaccine, either BNT162b2 or mRNA-1273. The antigens of these receptors remain unknown. The specimen comprised CD4+ T cells from PBMCs cultured without peptide, sampled after COVID-19 vaccination. Every receptor here comes from a human donor who received a COVID-19 vaccine.

The rearrangement joins TRBV7-9 to TRBJ1-4; D remains ambiguous. V gave up 5 bases and J gave up 5 bases, with 15 bases separating them. This CDR3 contains 15 residues. CDR1 SEHNR and CDR2 FQNEAQ come from the germline V gene (reference sequence). CDR3 protein: CASSITGNSNEKLFF. CDR3 DNA: TGTGCCAGCAGCATAACGGGGAATTCCAATGAAAAACTGTTTTTT.

This clone was counted between two and nine times. V gene TRBV19 combines with J gene TRBJ2-6, with no clear D. Germline V gives CDR1 LNHDA, CDR2 SQIVND (reference sequence). V dropped 6 bases and J dropped 0 bases, with 24 bases sitting between them. The CDR3 has 20 residues. The CDR3 loop reads CASSPYPTAKVFSGANVLTF. The DNA for the CDR3 is TGTGCCAGTAGCCCATACCCTACAGCTAAAGTATTCTCTGGGGCCAACGTCCTGACTTTC.

CDR3 in DNA: TGTGCCATCAGTGAAAGGAAGGGGACTAATGAAAAACTGTTTTTT. Its translation is CAISERKGTNEKLFF. The rearrangement joins TRBV10-3 to TRBJ1-4; tentatively, D is TRBD1 (5 bases). This CDR3 has 15 amino acids. Between the trimmed V and J ends, which lost 3 bases and 2 bases, there was a span of 10 bases. From germline, CDR1 is ENHRY and CDR2 SYGVKD.

This clone was counted once. The V gene is TRBV20-1, the J gene TRBJ2-5; D is unclear. From germline, CDR1 is DFQATT and CDR2 SNEGSKA (reference sequence). This CDR3 has 10 residues. The V end was cut by 3 bases, the J end by 3 bases, with 2 bases between. DNA for the CDR3: TGCAGTGCTAGTAAAGAGACCCAGTACTTC. Translating gives CSASKETQYF.

There are a few counts of this clone. The V gene is TRBV4-3, the J gene TRBJ2-2; TRBD1 agrees at 9 bases. Germline V gives CDR1 LGHNA, CDR2 YSLEER. Trimming at V came to 4 bases and at J to 2 bases, leaving 5 bases not matched to a gene. The CDR3 is made up of 16 amino acids. Here the CDR3 reads CASSPGQGRNTGELFF. The CDR3 coding sequence is TGCGCCAGCAGCCCCGGACAGGGGCGAAACACCGGGGAGCTGTTTTTT.

V usage is TRBV12-5 and J usage is TRBJ1-5, with a weak D call TRBD1 (5 bases). The germline V gene has CDR1 LGHNT and CDR2 FRNRAP. The CDR3 sequence is 21 residues long. Trimming left V 0 bases short and J 0 bases short, with 24 bases between. The CDR3 sequence is CASGLVKDGQGWTFSNQPQHF. The CDR3, as DNA: TGTGCTAGTGGTTTGGTAAAGGATGGGCAGGGTTGGACCTTTAGCAATCAGCCCCAGCATTTT.

The chain joins TRBV5-1 to TRBJ2-3; TRBD1 is a possible D gene (5 bases). This CDR3 has 15 residues. Trimming took off 1 base at V and 3 bases at J, with 12 bases between the two ends. In germline, CDR1 is SGHRS, CDR2 YFSETQ. CDR3 DNA: TGCGCCAGCAGCTTGCAGGGTGGCGTGACAGATACGCAGTATTTT. It specifies CASSLQGGVTDTQYF. Full variable domain (missing parts from reference TRBV5-1 and TRBJ2-3): KAGVTQTPRYLIKTRGQQVTLSCSPISGHRSVSWYQQTPGQGLQFLFEYFSETQRNKGNFPGRFSGRQFSNSRSEMNVSTLELGDSALYLCASSLQGGVTDTQYFGPGTRLTVL.

The chain is built from TRBV29-1 and TRBJ1-3; D is uncertain. Germline V gene sequence: CDR1 SQVTM, CDR2 ANQGSEA. The V end was cut by 1 base, the J end by 4 bases, with 11 bases between. The CDR3 totals 14 residues. This CDR3 reads CSVEVLGAGNTIYF. The CDR3 DNA reads TGCAGCGTTGAAGTTCTAGGAGCCGGAAACACCATATATTTT.

This clone was detected once. This sequence joins TRBV30 and TRBJ1-5, with a tentative D call TRBD1 (6 bases). The CDR3 loop spans 15 amino acids. Looked up from germline, CDR1 is GTSNPN and CDR2 is SVGIG (reference sequence). Trimming left V 2 bases short and J 3 bases short, with 14 bases between. As DNA, the CDR3 is TGTGCCTGGAGTCCCTCGGGGACACCCAATCAGCCCCAGCATTTT. It specifies CAWSPSGTPNQPQHF.

This clone appeared a few times. As DNA, the CDR3 is TGTGCCAGCAGCTTAGTCTTTAGTGGCGGGGGGGCCGTAGAGACCCAGTACTTC. The encoded protein is CASSLVFSGGGAVETQYF. This chain connects TRBV7-2 to TRBJ2-5, with 9 positions matching TRBD2. Trimming cost V 1 base and J 4 bases; bases outside gene matches: 13. This CDR3 spans 18 amino acids. CDR1 SGHTA and CDR2 FQGNSA come from the germline V gene.

V and J are TRBV25-1 and TRBJ2-3; D remains ambiguous. The CDR3 extends over 14 amino acids. From germline, CDR1 is MGHDK and CDR2 SYGVNS. The germline V and J ends were trimmed by 1 base and 6 bases, with 11 bases remaining between them. CDR3 DNA: TGTGCCAGCAGTGAATTAGCTAGTGTTGATACGCAGTATTTT. Residues: CASSELASVDTQYF.

This clone was seen a few times. CDR3 sequence: CTVVRGEKLFF. The CDR3, as DNA: TGCACCGTTGTTCGGGGTGAAAAACTGTTTTTT. The rearrangement links TRBV20-1 to TRBJ1-4; no reliable D call. The CDR3 consists of 11 residues. Germline CDR1 DFQATT, CDR2 SNEGSKA (reference sequence).

The chain carries TRBV6-2 or TRBV6-3 and TRBJ2-1; TRBD1 matches at 9 bases. Germline-derived CDR1 and CDR2 are MNHEY and SVGEGT. The CDR3 sequence is 13 residues long. Germline trimming cut 5 bases from V and 7 bases from J; bases unmatched to any gene: 3. The CDR3 DNA is TGTGCCAGCAGTCTGACAGGGGGTAATGAGCAGTTCTTC. Residues: CASSLTGGNEQFF.

The chain recombines TRBV5-1 with TRBJ2-5; 8 bases map to TRBD2. This CDR3 has 16 amino acids. Germline loops: CDR1 SGHRS, CDR2 YFSETQ. With V trimmed by 1 base and J by 5 bases, 10 bases remained unmatched. CDR3 in amino acids: CASSLPSGGLGETQYF. The CDR3 nucleotides read TGCGCCAGCAGCTTGCCTTCGGGAGGGCTAGGGGAGACCCAGTACTTC.

The V gene is TRBV4-3, the J gene TRBJ2-4, with 7 bases that match TRBD2. This CDR3 spans 14 amino acids. Trimming took 0 bases from V and 8 from J; bases not matched to a gene: 4. Germline CDR1 is LGHNA and CDR2 is YSLEER. CDR3 nucleotides: TGCGCCAGCAGCCAAGATGGGAGGGAGGACATTCAGTACTTC. It is translated as CASSQDGREDIQYF.

The V gene is TRBV6-5, the J gene TRBJ2-7; D uncertain. Trimming removed 10 bases from V and 4 bases from J, with 20 bases in between. In germline, CDR1 is MNHEY, CDR2 SVGAGI. The CDR3 is 14 amino acids. The CDR3 protein is CATATARTGYEQYV. In nucleotides, the CDR3 is TGTGCCACCGCAACGGCCCGGACGGGTTACGAGCAGTACGTC.

This clone has just a few counts. J is TRBJ1-1 and V is TRBV3-1 (or the pseudogene TRBV3-2), with D unresolved. CDR1 LGHDT and CDR2 YNNKEL come from the germline V gene (reference sequence). Between the trimmed V and J ends, which lost 4 bases and 6 bases, there was a span of 15 bases. The CDR3 loop spans 14 amino acids. The CDR3 here is CASSPPGRPPEAFF. CDR3 nucleotide sequence: TGTGCCAGCAGCCCTCCCGGGAGGCCGCCTGAAGCTTTCTTT.

This clone was recorded a few times. The chain employs TRBV7-2 and TRBJ2-1; TRBD2 aligns across 7 bases. Germline V gene sequence: CDR1 SGHTA, CDR2 FQGNSA. The J segment lost 9 bases and the V segment lost 5 bases, leaving 7 bases of the junction unmatched. The CDR3 runs 13 residues. The CDR3 nucleotides are TGTGCCAGCAGCCAAAGACTAGCAGGTGAGCAGTTCTTC. Protein: CASSQRLAGEQFF.

V gene TRBV5-6 combines with J gene TRBJ2-5, with 8 bases that match TRBD2. CDR3 length equals 15 residues. Trimming cost V 4 bases and J 4 bases; bases outside gene matches: 9. Germline CDR1 reads SGHDT; CDR2 reads YYEEEE. This CDR3 reads CASSSLGGAGETQYF. Here the CDR3 DNA reads TGTGCCAGCAGCAGCCTCGGGGGGGCCGGAGAGACCCAGTACTTC. Full variable domain (outside the CDR3, taken from reference TRBV5-6 and TRBJ2-5): DAGVTQSPTHLIKTRGQQVTLRCSPKSGHDTVSWYQQALGQGPQFIFQYYEEEERQRGNFPDRFSGHQFPNYSSELNVNALLLGDSALYLCASSSLGGAGETQYFGPGTRLLVL.

A few counts support this clone. This chain links TRBV2 with TRBJ1-2; D might be TRBD1 (5 bases). Trimming removed 2 bases at V and 5 bases at J, with 9 bases between. CDR3 size: 13 residues. Germline V gene data show CDR1 as SNHLY and CDR2 as FYNNEI. CDR3 region: CASSESQGYGYTF. The CDR3 DNA follows: TGTGCCAGCAGTGAATCCCAGGGATATGGCTACACCTTC.

The gene calls are TRBV5-1 and TRBJ2-1; maybe TRBD1 (5 bases). The CDR3 is 13 amino acids. Germline CDR1 is SGHRS and CDR2 is YFSETQ. Trimming took off 4 bases at V and 8 bases at J, with 13 bases between the two ends. CDR3 residues: CASSMTVNDEQFF. The CDR3 DNA is TGCGCCAGCAGCATGACAGTGAACGATGAGCAGTTCTTC.

The chain couples TRBV29-1 to TRBJ2-1, with D perhaps TRBD1 (6 bases). V shed 2 bases and J shed 13 bases, with 15 bases lying between them. This CDR3 region has 12 residues. Germline lookup yields CDR1 SQVTM and CDR2 ANQGSEA. CDR3 in amino acids: CSVERSTGGQFF. CDR3 DNA: TGCAGCGTTGAACGGTCGACAGGTGGACAGTTCTTC.

The chain is built from TRBV4-1 and TRBJ2-6; D is unresolved. Between the trimmed V and J ends, which lost 1 base and 0 bases, there was a span of 1 base. Germline V gene data show CDR1 as MGHRA and CDR2 as YSYEKL. The CDR3 is made up of 14 amino acids. Written as DNA, the CDR3 is TGCGCCAGCAGCCAAGCCTCTGGGGCCAACGTCCTGACTTTC. Translated: CASSQASGANVLTF.